Following are 20 T cell receptor beta chains from one sample sequenced in a study of CD8 T cells in Susac syndrome. RNA in amounts of roughly 0.5 to 1 ug was reverse transcribed with random hexamers. One entry per CDR3 protein results from TCRdb running MiXCR on the immunoSEQ multiplex PCR reads. The repertoire holds more than 250,000 distinct CDR3 sequences, with around 90% as singletons. Sample: CD4+ T cells from PBMCs. These receptors were taken from a human donor with multiple sclerosis.

The gene calls are TRBV3-1 and TRBJ2-1; D call uncertain. With 0 bases removed from V and 5 bases from J, the gap between germline ends came to 11 bases. The germline CDR1 and CDR2 sequences are LGHDT and YNNKEL (reference sequence). This CDR3 region has 15 residues. The CDR3 region has the DNA TGTGCCAGCAGCCAAGATGCGGCTAGGAACAATGAGCAGTTCTTC. Its protein is CASSQDAARNNEQFF.

The rearrangement uses TRBV11-2 and TRBJ2-2, with 11 bases fitting TRBD1. With 3 bases clipped from V and 6 bases from J, the junction kept 21 bases outside the gene matches. Per germline, CDR1 SGHAT and CDR2 FQNNGV. The CDR3 contains 21 residues. Here the CDR3 reads CASSFSLPLPGTGGLAGELFF. The CDR3 DNA is TGTGCCAGCAGCTTCTCCCTCCCCCTACCCGGGACAGGGGGTCTGGCCGGGGAGCTGTTTTTT.

The V gene is TRBV5-1, the J gene TRBJ2-3; 10 nucleotides line up with TRBD1. Germline assignment: CDR1 SGHRS and CDR2 YFSETQ. Losses at the gene ends were 4 bases for V and 0 bases for J; bases not matched to a gene: 2. The CDR3 has 15 amino acids. CDR3: CASSTGQGSTDTQYF. For the CDR3, the DNA is TGCGCCAGCAGCACGGGACAGGGGAGCACAGATACGCAGTATTTT.

This chain joins TRBV7-2 and TRBJ2-1, with 13 bases lining up with TRBD2. The CDR3 runs to 16 residues. Germline values: CDR1 SGHTA, CDR2 FQGNSA. The ends lost 5 bases at V and 7 bases at J; junction bases unmatched: 8. DNA of the CDR3: TGTGCCAGCAGCCTCTCCGGGACTAGCGGGATGAATGAGCAGTTCTTC. It translates to CASSLSGTSGMNEQFF.

The chain has TRBV5-1 and TRBJ2-1; possibly TRBD1 for D (5 bases). V lost 3 bases and J 1 base, leaving 17 bases between the germline ends. The V gene's germline CDR1 is SGHRS and CDR2 YFSETQ. CDR3 size: 17 residues. CDR3 protein: CASSSAGKVWSYNEQFF. For the CDR3, the DNA is TGCGCCAGCAGCTCAGCAGGGAAGGTGTGGTCCTACAATGAGCAGTTCTTC. Drawing the rest from reference TRBV5-1 and TRBJ2-1, the complete variable domain is KAGVTQTPRYLIKTRGQQVTLSCSPISGHRSVSWYQQTPGQGLQFLFEYFSETQRNKGNFPGRFSGRQFSNSRSEMNVSTLELGDSALYLCASSSAGKVWSYNEQFFGPGTRLTVL.

V is TRBV7-9 and J is TRBJ1-3, with D unclear. Germline values: CDR1 SEHNR, CDR2 FQNEAQ (reference sequence). This CDR3 is 12 amino acids long. The V gene lost 6 bases and the J gene lost 2 bases, with 5 bases spanning the gap. CDR3 sequence reads: CASSETGNTIYF. CDR3 DNA sequence: TGTGCCAGCAGTGAAACTGGAAACACCATATATTTT.

This sequence joins TRBV6-1 and TRBJ2-2; TRBD1 matches 7 bases. With V trimmed by 7 bases and J by 4 bases, 12 bases remained unmatched. CDR3 length: 16 residues. CDR1 and CDR2 (germline): MNHNS, SASEGT. The CDR3, as DNA: TGTGCCAGCACTACCGTCCTAGGGGGCAGCACCGGGGAGCTGTTTTTT. Amino acids: CASTTVLGGSTGELFF.

The CDR3 sequence: CASSQEPQATNEKLFF. In DNA, the CDR3 is TGCGCCAGCAGCCAAGAGCCCCAAGCAACTAATGAAAAACTGTTTTTT. J is TRBJ1-4 and V is TRBV4-1; no clear D. The CDR3 length is 16 residues. Germline CDR1 is MGHRA and CDR2 is YSYEKL. Between the trimmed V and J ends, which lost 0 bases and 0 bases, there was a span of 8 bases.

The J gene is TRBJ2-1, the V gene TRBV19; weak D call: TRBD2 (6 bases). Germline V gives CDR1 LNHDA, CDR2 SQIVND (reference sequence). The CDR3 is made up of 14 amino acids. Trimming removed 5 bases at V and 10 bases at J, with 18 bases between. The CDR3 region has the DNA TGTGCCAGTAGTCCCCTCCGGGCGGGGTTGGAGCAGTTCTTC. Protein sequence: CASSPLRAGLEQFF. Drawing the rest from reference TRBV19 and TRBJ2-1, the complete variable domain is DGGITQSPKYLFRKEGQNVTLSCEQNLNHDAMYWYRQDPGQGLRLIYYSQIVNDFQKGDIAEGYSVSREKKESFPLTVTSAQKNPTAFYLCASSPLRAGLEQFFGPGTRLTVL.

The chain links TRBV6-1 to TRBJ1-2; 7 bases align to TRBD1. Germline assignment: CDR1 MNHNS and CDR2 SASEGT. The CDR3 is made up of 14 amino acids. V shed 7 bases, J shed 0 bases, and the junction held 5 bases outside the gene matches. CDR3 nucleotides: TGTGCCAGCAAGACAGGGACTACTAACTATGGCTACACCTTC. Translated, it gives CASKTGTTNYGYTF.

This chain uses TRBV6-2 or TRBV6-3 with TRBJ2-1; 10 nucleotides align to TRBD2. J gave up 6 bases and V 6 bases, and 8 bases lay outside the gene matches. From germline, CDR1 is MNHEY and CDR2 SVGEGT. The CDR3 contains 15 residues. In nucleotides, the CDR3 is TGTGCCAGCAGAGCCAGCGGGGGGGGACTCAATGAGCAGTTCTTC. Residues: CASRASGGGLNEQFF.

The CDR3 DNA sequence: TGCGCCCAGAGTCGACTAGCTTTTTACACCGGGGAGCTGTTTTTT. Translation: CAQSRLAFYTGELFF. The rearrangement uses TRBV5-1 and TRBJ2-2; 7 bases agree with TRBD2. The trim removed 10 bases at V and 3 bases at J, leaving 12 bases unmatched. The CDR3 has 15 residues. The germline gives CDR1 SGHRS, CDR2 YFSETQ.

This clonotype was counted only a few times. V usage is TRBV10-2 and J usage is TRBJ1-2, with no clear D. V was shortened by 4 bases and J by 4 bases, with 4 bases between the two germline ends. Germline CDR1 is WSHSY and CDR2 is SAAADI. This CDR3 contains 11 residues. The CDR3 nucleotides are TGCGCCAGCAGTGCCACCTATGGCTACACCTTC. Translating gives CASSATYGYTF.

The chain has TRBV5-1 and TRBJ2-2; D remains ambiguous. Germline V lookup: CDR1 SGHRS, CDR2 YFSETQ. This CDR3 contains 16 residues. Trimming took 4 bases from V and 4 from J, leaving 17 bases between them. The CDR3 spells CASSRSGGETTGELFF. DNA of the CDR3: TGCGCCAGCAGCCGATCCGGCGGCGAAACCACCGGGGAGCTGTTTTTT.

This clonotype has just a few counts. Here the CDR3 DNA reads TGTGCCAGCAGCTTAGTACGACAAGAGACCCAGTACTTC. This sequence encodes CASSLVRQETQYF. This rearrangement joins TRBV11-2 to TRBJ2-5; D ambiguous. This CDR3 is built from 13 residues. V was cut by 1 base and J by 2 bases, with 5 bases left in between. Germline assignment: CDR1 SGHAT and CDR2 FQNNGV. Complete variable domain (other parts from reference TRBV11-2 and TRBJ2-5): EAGVAQSPRYKIIEKRQSVAFWCNPISGHATLYWYQQILGQGPKLLIQFQNNGVVDDSQLPKDRFSAERLKGVDSTLKIQPAKLEDSAVYLCASSLVRQETQYFGPGTRLLVL.

The chain has TRBV7-9 and TRBJ2-3; D not certain. CDR3 length: 13 amino acids. CDR1 SEHNR and CDR2 FQNEAQ come from the germline V gene (reference sequence). With 5 bases removed from V and 2 bases from J, the gap between germline ends came to 8 bases. CDR3 coding DNA: TGTGCCAGCAGCCTAAGAGACACAGATACGCAGTATTTT. This gives the protein CASSLRDTDTQYF.

The chain combines TRBV2 with TRBJ1-6; 10 bases align to TRBD1. The V gene's germline CDR1 is SNHLY and CDR2 FYNNEI. The junction had 5 bases not matched to a gene; V was cut back by 6 bases and J by 9 bases. The CDR3 is made up of 14 amino acids. The CDR3 nucleotides read TGTGCCAGCAGGCAGACAGGGGGCCTTTCACCCCTCCACTTT. Encoded protein: CASRQTGGLSPLHF. The variable domain in full, completed from reference TRBV2 and TRBJ1-6, reads EPEVTQTPSHQVTQMGQEVILRCVPISNHLYFYWYRQILGQKVEFLVSFYNNEISEKSEIFDDQFSVERPDGSNFTLKIRSTKLEDSAMYFCASRQTGGLSPLHFGNGTRLTVT.

The CDR3, as DNA: TGTGCCAGCAGCTTAAGTGGGGGGGGACTAGCGGGGCCGAGCTCCTACAATGAGCAGTTCTTC. This encodes CASSLSGGGLAGPSSYNEQFF. V and J are TRBV11-2 and TRBJ2-1; 13 positions agree with TRBD2. This CDR3 contains 21 residues. J gave up 0 bases and V 2 bases, and 13 bases lay outside the gene matches. Germline CDR1 SGHAT, CDR2 FQNNGV.

The V call is TRBV29-1, the J call TRBJ2-5; D ambiguous. Germline V gene sequence: CDR1 SQVTM, CDR2 ANQGSEA. The ends were cut back, 5 bases at V and 1 base at J, with 2 bases in the middle. The CDR3 is 10 amino acids. As DNA, the CDR3 is TGCAGCGTTCGCCAAGAGACCCAGTACTTC. Translating it yields CSVRQETQYF.

The J gene is TRBJ2-1, the V gene TRBV5-1; 7 nucleotides line up with TRBD1. The CDR3 runs 17 residues. V shed 1 base and J 0 bases; nucleotides not matched to a gene: 7. In germline, CDR1 is SGHRS, CDR2 YFSETQ. Here the CDR3 DNA reads TGCGCCAGCAGCTTGAACCCCGGGACAGTCTCCTACAATGAGCAGTTCTTC. Translating gives CASSLNPGTVSYNEQFF.